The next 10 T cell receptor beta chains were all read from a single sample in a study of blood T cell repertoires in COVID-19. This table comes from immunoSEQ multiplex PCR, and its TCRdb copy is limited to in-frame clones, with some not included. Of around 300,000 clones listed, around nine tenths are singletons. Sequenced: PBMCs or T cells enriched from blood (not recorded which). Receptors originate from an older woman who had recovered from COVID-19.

CDR3 bases: TGTGCCAGCAGTTCTCCGACAGGGTCATACGAGCAGTACTTC. This gives the protein CASSSPTGSYEQYF. V gene TRBV27 combines with J gene TRBJ2-7; 7 nucleotides agree with TRBD1. Germline CDR1 reads MNHEY; CDR2 reads SMNVEV (reference sequence). This CDR3 contains 14 residues. V lost 4 bases and J lost 4; bases outside the gene matches: 7.

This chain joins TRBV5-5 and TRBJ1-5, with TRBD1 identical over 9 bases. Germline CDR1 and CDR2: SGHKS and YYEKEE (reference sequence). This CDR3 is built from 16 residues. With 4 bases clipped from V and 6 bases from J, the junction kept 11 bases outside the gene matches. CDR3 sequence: CASSTGTGSEGQPQHF. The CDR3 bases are TGTGCCAGCAGCACCGGGACAGGGAGTGAGGGTCAGCCCCAGCATTTT.

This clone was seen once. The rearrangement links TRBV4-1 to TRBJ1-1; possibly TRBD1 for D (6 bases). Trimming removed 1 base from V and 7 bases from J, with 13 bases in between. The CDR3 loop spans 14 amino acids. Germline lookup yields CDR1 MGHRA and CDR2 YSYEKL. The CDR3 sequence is CASSQGSGVGEAFF. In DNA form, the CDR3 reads TGCGCCAGCAGCCAAGGTTCAGGGGTCGGTGAAGCTTTCTTT.

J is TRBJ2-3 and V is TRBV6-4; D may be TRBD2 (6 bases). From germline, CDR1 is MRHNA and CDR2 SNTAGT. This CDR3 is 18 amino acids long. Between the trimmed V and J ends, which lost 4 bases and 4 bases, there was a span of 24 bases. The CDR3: CASSASGGLGGAADTQYF. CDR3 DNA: TGTGCCAGCAGTGCCTCCGGGGGTTTGGGGGGAGCGGCAGATACGCAGTATTTT.

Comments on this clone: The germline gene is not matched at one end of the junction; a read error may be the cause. DNA for the CDR3: TGCGCCAGCAGCTTTAGCGCCGCGGGGAACTCTGAAGCTTTCTTT. This sequence encodes CASSFSAAGNSEAFF. The chain has TRBV5-1 and TRBJ1-1; D is unresolved. CDR3 length: 15 amino acids. CDR1 is SGHRS and CDR2 is YFSETQ in the germline V gene.

CDR3 protein: CAWSSGAGSTDTQYF. For the CDR3, the DNA is TGTGCCTGGAGTAGCGGGGCCGGTAGCACAGATACGCAGTATTTT. The V and J genes are TRBV30 and TRBJ2-3; 7 bases match TRBD2. The germline gives CDR1 GTSNPN, CDR2 SVGIG (reference sequence). This CDR3 has 15 residues. After removal of 2 bases from V and 0 bases from J, the junction contained 5 bases not matched to a gene.

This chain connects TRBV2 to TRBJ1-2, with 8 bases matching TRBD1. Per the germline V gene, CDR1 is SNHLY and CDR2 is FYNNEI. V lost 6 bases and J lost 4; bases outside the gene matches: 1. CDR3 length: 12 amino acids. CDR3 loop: CASSRGPYGYTF. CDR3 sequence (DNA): TGTGCCAGCAGCAGGGGGCCCTATGGCTACACCTTC.

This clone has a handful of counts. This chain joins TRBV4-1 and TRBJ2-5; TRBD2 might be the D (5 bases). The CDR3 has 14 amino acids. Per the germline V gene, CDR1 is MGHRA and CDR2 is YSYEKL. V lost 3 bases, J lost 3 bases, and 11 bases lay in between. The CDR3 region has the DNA TGCGCCAGCAGCCATGGTGGGCGGGAAGAGACCCAGTACTTC. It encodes CASSHGGREETQYF.

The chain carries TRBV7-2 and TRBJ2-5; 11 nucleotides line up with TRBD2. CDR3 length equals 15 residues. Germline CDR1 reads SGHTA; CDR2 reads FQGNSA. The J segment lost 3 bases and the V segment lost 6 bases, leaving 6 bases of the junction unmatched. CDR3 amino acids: CASRPRLAGKETQYF. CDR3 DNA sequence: TGTGCCAGCAGACCTAGACTAGCGGGAAAAGAGACCCAGTACTTC. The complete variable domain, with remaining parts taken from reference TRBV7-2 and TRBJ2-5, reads GAGVSQSPSNKVTEKGKDVELRCDPISGHTALYWYRQSLGQGLEFLIYFQGNSAPDKSGLPSDRFSAERTGGSVSTLTIQRTQQEDSAVYLCASRPRLAGKETQYFGPGTRLLVL.

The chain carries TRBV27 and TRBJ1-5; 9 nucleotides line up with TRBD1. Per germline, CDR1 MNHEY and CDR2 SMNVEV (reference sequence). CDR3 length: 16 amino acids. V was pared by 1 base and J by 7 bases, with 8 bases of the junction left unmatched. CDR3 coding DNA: TGTGCCAGCAGTTTATACCACAGGGGGCTAAAACAGCCCCAGCATTTT. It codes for CASSLYHRGLKQPQHF.